Following are 29 T cell receptor beta chains from one sample sequenced in a study of cytomegalovirus exposure and HLA in healthy donors. Researchers ran the PCR with 60 Vbeta and 13 Jbeta primers. Produced via immunoSEQ multiplex PCR; TCRdb's table is partial and in-frame only. Of over 150,000 clones in the sample, over 60% were seen once. Sequenced material: PBMCs. These TCRs come from a woman aged 35 to 49 in good health and CMV-seronegative.

In DNA, the CDR3 is TGCGCCAGCAGCTTGGTACGGGGGGCGCCTGAAAAACTGTTTTTT. Translation gives CASSLVRGAPEKLFF. This chain connects TRBV5-1 to TRBJ1-4; a possible D gene is TRBD1 (6 bases). Germline assignment: CDR1 SGHRS and CDR2 YFSETQ. The V gene lost 0 bases and the J gene lost 7 bases, with 13 bases spanning the gap. This CDR3 is 15 amino acids long.

The chain links TRBV6-1 to TRBJ1-6, with 7 bases that match TRBD1. The CDR3 has 15 residues. The germline CDR1 and CDR2 sequences are MNHNS and SASEGT. J was trimmed by 7 bases and V by 3 bases; bases with no gene match: 6. This CDR3 reads CASSDQGVRNSPLHF. The DNA of the CDR3 is TGTGCCAGCAGTGACCAGGGGGTGCGGAATTCACCCCTCCACTTT.

The V gene is TRBV5-4, the J gene TRBJ2-2, with TRBD1 as a possible D gene (5 bases). Trimming removed 0 bases at V and 5 bases at J, with 11 bases between. CDR1 and CDR2 (germline): SGHNT, YYREEE (reference sequence). There are 15 residues in the CDR3. In DNA form, the CDR3 reads TGTGCCAGCAGCTTGGTGTGGGGCGAGACCGGGGAGCTGTTTTTT. Protein product: CASSLVWGETGELFF.

The sample holds a few counts of this clone. The chain links TRBV10-1 to TRBJ2-1; 8 bases are a match to TRBD2. J was trimmed by 0 bases and V by 5 bases; bases with no gene match: 9. Per germline, CDR1 WNHNN and CDR2 SYGVQD (reference sequence). There are 17 residues in the CDR3. The CDR3 loop is CASSFRLAHSSYNEQFF. Written as DNA, the CDR3 is TGCGCCAGCAGTTTTCGACTAGCGCATAGCTCCTACAATGAGCAGTTCTTC.

The chain carries TRBV6-6 and TRBJ1-3; the D is unclear. This CDR3 has 15 residues. Trimming took 4 bases from V and 3 from J, leaving 13 bases between them. CDR1 is MNHNY and CDR2 is SVGAGI in the germline V gene (reference sequence). The CDR3 sequence: CASSSTSRIGNTIYF. In nucleotides, the CDR3 is TGTGCCAGCAGTTCGACCTCGAGGATTGGAAACACCATATATTTT.

The rearrangement uses TRBV18 and TRBJ2-7, with 9 positions matching TRBD1. Germline values: CDR1 KGHSH, CDR2 LQKENI. The ends lost 3 bases at V and 3 bases at J; junction bases unmatched: 12. The CDR3 runs to 17 residues. CDR3 amino acids: CASSPPTSADRGYEQYF. Here the CDR3 DNA reads TGTGCCAGCTCACCGCCTACTTCAGCGGACAGGGGCTACGAGCAGTACTTC. Based on the CDR3 plus reference TRBV18 and TRBJ2-7, the full variable domain is NAGVMQNPRHLVRRRGQEARLRCSPMKGHSHVYWYRQLPEEGLKFMVYLQKENIIDESGMPKERFSAEFPKEGPSILRIQQVVRGDSAAYFCASSPPTSADRGYEQYFGPGTRLTVT.

The rearrangement uses TRBV27 and TRBJ2-1, with D perhaps matching TRBD2 (5 bases). V was shortened by 4 bases and J by 7 bases, with 11 bases between the two germline ends. Germline CDR1 and CDR2: MNHEY and SMNVEV (reference sequence). This CDR3 contains 13 residues. The CDR3 sequence is CASSSTGKNEQFF. CDR3 bases: TGTGCCAGCAGTTCCACCGGGAAAAATGAGCAGTTCTTC.

CDR3 residues: CASSLDWTSTEAFF. The DNA of the CDR3 is TGCGCCAGCAGCTTGGATTGGACATCCACTGAAGCTTTCTTT. V and J are TRBV5-1 and TRBJ1-1; maybe TRBD1 (5 bases). The CDR3 has 14 residues. V was shortened by 0 bases and J by 4 bases, with 10 bases between the two germline ends. Germline CDR1 and CDR2: SGHRS and YFSETQ.

The genes are TRBV18 and TRBJ2-1; 9 bases are shared with TRBD1. This CDR3 contains 15 residues. Germline CDR1 is KGHSH and CDR2 is LQKENI. The junction had 9 bases not matched to a gene; V was cut back by 0 bases and J by 12 bases. The CDR3: CASSPPARDREVQFF. The CDR3 DNA reads TGTGCCAGCTCACCACCCGCGAGGGACAGGGAGGTGCAGTTCTTC.

The chain couples TRBV9 to TRBJ2-7; no definite D call. V was clipped by 0 bases and J by 0 bases, with 10 bases between them. The CDR3 is made up of 15 amino acids. Germline CDR1 is SGDLS and CDR2 is YYNGEE. CDR3 residues: CASSVVPTSSYEQYF. The CDR3 nucleotides read TGTGCCAGCAGCGTAGTCCCCACCAGCTCCTACGAGCAGTACTTC. Based on the CDR3 plus reference TRBV9 and TRBJ2-7, the full variable domain is DSGVTQTPKHLITATGQRVTLRCSPRSGDLSVYWYQQSLDQGLQFLIQYYNGEERAKGNILERFSAQQFPDLHSELNLSSLELGDSALYFCASSVVPTSSYEQYFGPGTRLTVT.

This chain joins TRBV10-3 and TRBJ1-1; D call uncertain. The CDR3 totals 12 residues. Trimming shortened V by 1 base and J by 7 bases, and 7 bases separated the two germline ends. Germline values: CDR1 ENHRY, CDR2 SYGVKD. Here the CDR3 reads CAISEFSGEAFF. For the CDR3, the DNA is TGTGCCATCAGTGAGTTCTCGGGTGAAGCTTTCTTT.

The rearrangement joins TRBV25-1 to TRBJ1-3; D is possibly TRBD1 (5 bases). The CDR3 is made up of 16 amino acids. Per germline, CDR1 MGHDK and CDR2 SYGVNS. The V end lost 5 bases, the J end lost 2 bases, and 16 bases lay between the germline ends. CDR3 DNA sequence: TGTGCCAGCAGTCCCGGTTCGGCAGGGACTGGAAACACCATATATTTT. Translating gives CASSPGSAGTGNTIYF.

This chain uses TRBV4-1 with TRBJ1-5, with no clear D. The CDR3 length is 15 residues. Germline CDR1 is MGHRA and CDR2 is YSYEKL. The ends were cut back, 1 base at V and 3 bases at J, with 10 bases in the middle. CDR3 bases: TGCGCCAGCAGCCAAGCTAGCAGGTTCAATCAGCCCCAGCATTTT. Protein sequence: CASSQASRFNQPQHF.

The chain is built from TRBV4-2 and TRBJ1-1; maybe TRBD1 (5 bases). The V gene's germline CDR1 is LGHNA and CDR2 YNFKEQ. The CDR3 loop spans 16 amino acids. The V and J ends lost 0 bases and 3 bases respectively, with 14 bases between them. The chain's CDR3 is CASSQDREVVYTEAFF. CDR3 DNA: TGTGCCAGCAGCCAAGACAGGGAGGTAGTCTACACTGAAGCTTTCTTT.

The V gene is TRBV5-1, the J gene TRBJ2-1, with 11 bases that match TRBD2. Germline CDR1 reads SGHRS; CDR2 reads YFSETQ. Unmatched junction bases numbered 3, after V lost 2 bases and J lost 5 bases. The CDR3 is 15 amino acids. The CDR3 DNA follows: TGCGCCAGCAGCTTTACTAGCGGGAGCCACAATGAGCAGTTCTTC. This gives the protein CASSFTSGSHNEQFF.

This chain links TRBV5-5 with TRBJ2-7; 8 nucleotides match TRBD1. The V gene's germline CDR1 is SGHKS and CDR2 YYEKEE (reference sequence). CDR3 size: 14 residues. With V trimmed by 3 bases and J by 2 bases, 4 bases remained unmatched. The CDR3 DNA follows: TGTGCCAGCAGCTCCGGACAGGGAACCTACGAGCAGTACTTC. It is translated as CASSSGQGTYEQYF.

This chain links TRBV7-8 with TRBJ2-7, with D possibly TRBD1 on 6 matching bases. The CDR3 consists of 14 residues. Trimming removed 5 bases at V and 0 bases at J, with 11 bases between. Germline V gene lookup returns CDR1 SGHVS and CDR2 FQNEAQ. CDR3 region: CASSASTGSYEQYF. The CDR3 region has the DNA TGTGCCAGCAGCGCCTCGACAGGCTCCTACGAGCAGTACTTC.

This clone was observed once. The rearrangement links TRBV7-8 to TRBJ2-1, with TRBD2 matching 9 bases. There are 15 residues in the CDR3. V lost 5 bases to trimming and J lost 4 bases; unmatched junction nucleotides: 6. Germline CDR1 and CDR2: SGHVS and FQNEAQ. CDR3 in DNA: TGTGCCAGCAGCCTTCTAGCGGGAACGTACAATGAGCAGTTCTTC. Encoded protein: CASSLLAGTYNEQFF.

This rearrangement joins TRBV4-2 to TRBJ2-7; D is perhaps TRBD1 (5 bases). Deletions cut 1 base from V and 0 bases from J, with 7 bases between. From germline, CDR1 is LGHNA and CDR2 YNFKEQ. This CDR3 has 14 amino acids. CDR3 residues: CASSQGTSSYEQYF. CDR3 DNA sequence: TGTGCCAGCAGCCAAGGGACAAGCTCCTACGAGCAGTACTTC.

The chain uses TRBV28 and TRBJ1-4, with TRBD1 matching over 7 bases. After removal of 5 bases from V and 12 bases from J, the junction contained 12 bases not matched to a gene. Germline V gives CDR1 MDHEN, CDR2 SYDVKM. The CDR3 totals 14 residues. Written as DNA, the CDR3 is TGTGCCAGCAGTCCGGGGGACAGTGAAGGGGAACTGTTTTTT. Translating it yields CASSPGDSEGELFF.

The rearrangement joins TRBV5-6 to TRBJ2-7; D is uncertain. The V gene's germline CDR1 is SGHDT and CDR2 YYEEEE. The CDR3 totals 14 residues. Trimming removed 0 bases at V and 8 bases at J, with 15 bases between. The CDR3 bases are TGTGCCAGCAGCTTGGGGGCCCACGTGATACAGCAGTACTTC. It specifies CASSLGAHVIQQYF.

The rearrangement joins TRBV6-5 to TRBJ1-3; D possibly corresponds to TRBD1 (5 bases). Germline loops: CDR1 MNHEY, CDR2 SVGAGI. Deletions cut 6 bases from V and 3 bases from J, with 15 bases between. The CDR3 totals 15 residues. The CDR3, as DNA: TGTGCCAGCAGCCGCGACAGCTACATTGGAAACACCATATATTTT. Protein product: CASSRDSYIGNTIYF.

V gene TRBV11-1 combines with J gene TRBJ1-1; TRBD1 is a possible D gene (6 bases). This CDR3 spans 12 amino acids. Germline CDR1 SGHAT, CDR2 FQDESV (reference sequence). With 5 bases removed from V and 6 bases from J, the gap between germline ends came to 10 bases. CDR3: CASSRTGSEAFF. CDR3 nucleotides: TGTGCCAGCAGCCGAACAGGGTCTGAAGCTTTCTTT.

This clone was detected only a few times. This rearrangement joins TRBV10-2 to TRBJ1-5, with 7 bases matching TRBD1. V gave up 8 bases and J gave up 5 bases; unmatched junction bases: 6. Germline V CDR1 and CDR2: WSHSY, SAAADI. The CDR3 spans 13 residues. CDR3 coding DNA: TGCGCCAGCGCTAGACAGGGAGATCAGCCCCAGCATTTT. This sequence encodes CASARQGDQPQHF.

The V gene is TRBV28, the J gene TRBJ2-2, with 8 bases identical to TRBD1. Looked up from germline, CDR1 is MDHEN and CDR2 is SYDVKM. The CDR3 contains 16 residues. V gave up 5 bases and J gave up 6 bases; unmatched junction bases: 11. CDR3 region: CASSPTGTGIPGELFF. The CDR3 coding sequence is TGTGCCAGCAGTCCTACCGGGACAGGAATTCCCGGGGAGCTGTTTTTT.

The rearrangement links TRBV5-1 to TRBJ2-1, with 8 positions matching TRBD2. Looked up from germline, CDR1 is SGHRS and CDR2 is YFSETQ. The CDR3 totals 15 residues. V shed 7 bases and J 0 bases; nucleotides not matched to a gene: 6. The CDR3 DNA sequence: TGCGCCAGCCGAGCGGGGGCCCTCTCCTACAATGAGCAGTTCTTC. Translating gives CASRAGALSYNEQFF.

The rearrangement links TRBV5-1 to TRBJ2-2, with a possible D match to TRBD1 (6 bases). The V end was cut by 5 bases, the J end by 1 base, with 18 bases between. This CDR3 has 17 residues. Germline V lookup: CDR1 SGHRS, CDR2 YFSETQ. CDR3 coding DNA: TGCGCCAGCAGTTATGCCACAGGGTCCTTGAACACCGGGGAGCTGTTTTTT. Protein sequence: CASSYATGSLNTGELFF.

The V gene is TRBV9, the J gene TRBJ2-2, with a possible D match to TRBD1 (6 bases). V shed 5 bases and J shed 6 bases, with 20 bases lying between them. The germline V gene has CDR1 SGDLS and CDR2 YYNGEE. The CDR3 runs to 16 residues. The CDR3 bases are TGTGCCAGCAGGGTGGACACAGGGAAAGCCGCCGGGGAGCTGTTTTTT. It is translated as CASRVDTGKAAGELFF.

This rearrangement joins TRBV25-1 to TRBJ2-2, with 7 bases that match TRBD2. With V trimmed by 7 bases and J by 6 bases, 8 bases remained unmatched. The germline CDR1 and CDR2 sequences are MGHDK and SYGVNS. This CDR3 has 14 residues. The CDR3 DNA reads as TGTGCCAGCAAGGGGAGGGAGGTAGCCGGGGAGCTGTTTTTT. This gives the protein CASKGREVAGELFF.